What follows are 10 T cell receptor beta chains derived from one specimen sequenced in a study of CD8 T cells in Susac syndrome. Random hexamers primed reverse transcription of roughly 0.5 to 1 ug RNA. TCRdb reprocessed the immunoSEQ multiplex PCR reads with MiXCR, giving one entry per CDR3 protein. Here the sample spans tens of thousands of distinct CDR3 sequences, roughly 90% being singletons. Sequencing was done on a sample of CD8+ T cells from PBMCs. The receptor source for this set is a human donor with multiple sclerosis.

This chain uses TRBV9 with TRBJ1-2, with D perhaps TRBD1 (5 bases). The V end lost 0 bases, the J end lost 8 bases, and 14 bases lay between the germline ends. The CDR3 is 14 residues long. CDR1 is SGDLS and CDR2 is YYNGEE in the germline V gene. The CDR3 reads CASSVDGAGKGYTF. The DNA for the CDR3 is TGTGCCAGCAGCGTAGATGGGGCAGGGAAGGGCTACACCTTC.

The V call is TRBV19, the J call TRBJ1-1; 7 bases map to TRBD1. V dropped 6 bases and J dropped 4; count of bases not matched to a gene: 5. The germline V gene encodes CDR1 LNHDA and CDR2 SQIVND (reference sequence). The CDR3 consists of 13 residues. CDR3 loop: CASRTGAGTEAFF. Written as DNA, the CDR3 is TGTGCCAGTAGAACAGGGGCTGGCACTGAAGCTTTCTTT.

The chain has TRBV7-9 and TRBJ2-5, with TRBD1 as a possible D gene (6 bases). Trimming pared 1 base from V and 0 bases from J, leaving 9 bases between. This CDR3 has 15 residues. The germline gives CDR1 SEHNR, CDR2 FQNEAQ (reference sequence). CDR3 sequence: CASSLGRGNQETQYF. CDR3 in DNA: TGTGCCAGCAGCTTAGGAAGGGGGAACCAAGAGACCCAGTACTTC.

The chain employs TRBV7-9 and TRBJ2-5, with D maybe TRBD1 (5 bases). V gave up 5 bases and J gave up 5 bases, with 18 bases separating them. The CDR3 has 15 amino acids. CDR1 and CDR2 from the germline V gene are SEHNR and FQNEAQ (reference sequence). CDR3 DNA: TGTGCCAGCAGCCCCATCGGCAGGGATCGCGAGACCCAGTACTTC. Translated: CASSPIGRDRETQYF.

The chain links TRBV7-8 to TRBJ2-3; D is possibly TRBD2 (6 bases). The germline CDR1 and CDR2 sequences are SGHVS and FQNEAQ. The CDR3 sequence is 15 residues long. Trimming removed 0 bases at V and 0 bases at J, with 7 bases between. As DNA, the CDR3 is TGTGCCAGCAGCTTAGCCGGGACTAGCACAGATACGCAGTATTTT. This codes for CASSLAGTSTDTQYF.

The chain uses TRBV3-1 and TRBJ1-1; TRBD1 aligns across 8 bases. The CDR3 runs to 18 residues. V lost 8 bases to trimming and J lost 3 bases; unmatched junction nucleotides: 20. The germline V gene encodes CDR1 LGHDT and CDR2 YNNKEL (reference sequence). For the CDR3, the DNA is TGTGCCAGCTCCTCCTTGGACAGGGCCAAGCCTGAGTACACTGAAGCTTTCTTT. Its translation: CASSSLDRAKPEYTEAFF.

The chain has TRBV23-1 and TRBJ1-1; D not resolved. TRBV23-1 is an ORF, and what it does is uncertain. Between the trimmed V and J ends, which lost 0 bases and 1 base, there was a span of 9 bases. The CDR3 is 15 residues long. The CDR3 here is CASSQSKAKNTEAFF. CDR3 sequence (DNA): TGCGCCAGCAGTCAATCGAAGGCTAAGAACACTGAAGCTTTCTTT.

V is TRBV30 and J is TRBJ1-5; 7 bases match TRBD1. Germline CDR1 is GTSNPN and CDR2 is SVGIG (reference sequence). CDR3 length: 14 residues. J lost 11 bases, V lost 2 bases, and 12 bases had no gene match. CDR3: CAWSPTGTGSSQHF. The CDR3 DNA reads as TGTGCCTGGAGTCCGACAGGGACCGGGTCTTCCCAGCATTTT.

The V and J genes are TRBV4-3 and TRBJ2-1; D is unresolved. V lost 0 bases, J lost 8 bases, and 11 bases lay in between. CDR1 LGHNA and CDR2 YSLEER come from the germline V gene. This CDR3 has 14 residues. The chain's CDR3 is CASSQENSQDEQFF. The CDR3 bases are TGCGCCAGCAGCCAAGAAAATAGTCAGGATGAGCAGTTCTTC.

The chain is built from TRBV5-1 and TRBJ1-3; D not certain. Trimming shortened V by 5 bases and J by 0 bases, and 9 bases separated the two germline ends. The CDR3 loop spans 14 amino acids. Germline-derived CDR1 and CDR2 are SGHRS and YFSETQ. CDR3 sequence: CASRDQFSGNTIYF. DNA of the CDR3: TGCGCCAGCAGGGACCAATTCTCTGGAAACACCATATATTTT.